The rows below give T cell receptor beta chains drawn from one sample of a study of blood T cells in healthy people across ages. TCRdb re-analysed the 5' RACE reads in MiXCR, keeping a single row per CDR3 protein. The data show around 970,000 distinct CDR3 sequences, about 53% seen once. The specimen sequenced was blood. Source of these receptors: a woman aged 60-75 years in good health. Each CDR3 is given with its conserved first and last residue. A D gene is named only where the DNA matches it firmly. The size entry is marked missing in some rows and otherwise reads once, few, many or a size class.

>TRBJ1-2|TRBV7-9|NA|NA
CASSVSRGTDEGYTF
TGTGCCAGCAGCGTCTCTAGAGGCACAGATGAAGGCTACACCTTC
>TRBJ2-7|TRBV28|NA|few
CASQPAGEYEQYF
TGTGCCAGTCAGCCGGCAGGGGAATACGAGCAGTACTTC
>TRBJ2-7|TRBV6-1|TRBD2|few
CASSVTLLSSGSSYEQYF
TGTGCCAGCAGTGTAACACTACTTTCTAGCGGGAGCTCCTACGAGCAGTACTTC
>TRBJ2-7|TRBV2|TRBD2|NA
CASRGGLAGFSYEQYF
TGTGCCAGCAGGGGGGGACTAGCGGGATTCTCCTACGAGCAGTACTTC
>TRBJ1-5|TRBV20-1|NA|NA
CSARKGGQSNQPQHF
TGCAGTGCTAGGAAAGGGGGGCAAAGCAATCAGCCCCAGCATTTT
>TRBJ2-1|TRBV20-1|TRBD1|few
CSAMPVIPSPGTVSYNEQFF
TGCAGTGCCATGCCAGTCATCCCTAGTCCCGGGACAGTATCCTACAATGAGCAGTTCTTC
>TRBJ2-7|TRBV12-3/TRBV12-4|NA|many
CASSPGNEQYF
TGCGCCAGCAGCCCCGGGAACGAGCAGTACTTC
>TRBJ2-5|TRBV3-1|TRBD2|once
CASSQPGLAGGGETQYF
TGTGCCAGCAGCCAGCCGGGACTAGCGGGAGGGGGAGAGACCCAGTACTTC
>TRBJ2-1|TRBV28|NA|NA
CASRPWEENEQFF
TGTGCCAGCAGGCCCTGGGAGGAGAATGAGCAGTTCTTC
>TRBJ2-3|TRBV12-3/TRBV12-4|NA|NA
CASSWEQHTDTQYF
TGTGCCAGCAGTTGGGAACAGCACACAGATACGCAGTATTTT
>TRBJ2-5|TRBV6-5|NA|NA
CASSLKGEETQYF
TGTGCCAGCAGCCTAAAGGGGGAAGAGACCCAGTACTTC
>TRBJ2-7|TRBV4-1|NA|NA
CASSLAGVRTYEQYF
TGCGCCAGCAGCCTCGCAGGGGTCAGAACCTACGAGCAGTACTTC
>TRBJ2-1|TRBV28|TRBD2|NA
CASSLTGGSHNEQFF
TGTGCCAGCAGTTTAACGGGAGGGTCCCATAATGAGCAGTTCTTC
>TRBJ2-5|TRBV20-1|TRBD1|few
CSAPRQGRSGETQYF
TGCAGTGCTCCTCGACAGGGGAGGTCCGGAGAGACCCAGTACTTC
>TRBJ2-3|TRBV6-4|TRBD2|NA
CASSASGGATDTQYF
TGTGCCAGCAGTGCTAGCGGGGGGGCCACAGATACGCAGTATTTT
>TRBJ2-7|TRBV7-2|NA|many
CASSLAGLASYEQYF
TGTGCCAGCAGCTTGGCCGGGCTCGCCTCCTACGAGCAGTACTTC
>TRBJ2-7|TRBV9|TRBD2|NA
CASSALGGTGRVTHEQYF
TGTGCCAGCAGCGCGCTCGGCGGGACCGGGAGGGTAACCCACGAGCAGTACTTC
>TRBJ2-5|TRBV28|NA|NA
CASMPEVVETQYF
TGTGCCAGCATGCCGGAGGTGGTAGAGACCCAGTACTTC
>TRBJ2-2|TRBV7-9|TRBD2|NA
CASSRLAGNTGELFF
TGTGCCAGCAGCCGACTAGCGGGGAACACCGGGGAGCTGTTTTTT
>TRBJ1-2|TRBV3-1|NA|NA
CASSLDPSGYGYTF
TGTGCCAGCAGCCTAGACCCCTCCGGCTATGGCTACACCTTC
>TRBJ1-2|TRBV12-3/TRBV12-4|NA|NA
CASAATNYGYTF
TGTGCCAGCGCGGCTACTAACTATGGCTACACCTTC
>TRBJ2-3|TRBV12-3/TRBV12-4|NA|NA
CASSRDTTTDTQYF
TGTGCCAGCAGCAGGGACACTACCACAGATACGCAGTATTTT
>TRBJ2-7|TRBV4-1|NA|few
CASSQGTGGSGAREQYF
TGCGCCAGCAGCCAAGGGACTGGTGGCTCGGGGGCCCGCGAGCAGTACTTC
>TRBJ2-7|TRBV6-2/TRBV6-3|TRBD1|NA
CASRETGGLYEQYF
TGTGCCAGCAGAGAGACAGGGGGCCTTTACGAGCAGTACTTC
>TRBJ2-5|TRBV20-1|TRBD2|NA
CSATTSGRISEQYF
TGCAGTGCTACCACTAGCGGGAGAATCAGTGAGCAGTACTTC
>TRBJ2-1|TRBV6-5|TRBD1|once
CASSYSNRGNNEQFF
TGTGCCAGCAGTTACTCAAACAGGGGAAACAATGAGCAGTTCTTC
>TRBJ2-1|TRBV12-3/TRBV12-4|NA|NA
CASSLALGGLYNEQFF
TGTGCCAGCAGTTTAGCGCTAGGCGGACTCTACAATGAGCAGTTCTTC
>TRBJ2-5|TRBV6-6|NA|NA
CASSGPVMAQYF
TGTGCCAGCAGTGGCCCCGTTATGGCCCAGTACTTC
>TRBJ2-7|TRBV7-2|NA|NA
CASSTAGGHYEQYF
TGTGCCAGCAGCACCGCTGGCGGACACTACGAGCAGTACTTC
>TRBJ2-7|TRBV7-2|NA|few
CASSPEWRIYEQYF
TGTGCCAGCAGCCCAGAGTGGCGAATCTACGAGCAGTACTTC
>TRBJ2-1|TRBV20-1|TRBD1|NA
CSARGSDRDEQFF
TGCAGTGCTAGAGGTTCGGACAGGGATGAGCAGTTCTTC
>TRBJ2-5|TRBV6-2/TRBV6-3|TRBD1|few
CASSRDRGKAPHPYF
TGTGCCAGCAGTCGAGACAGGGGTAAGGCCCCCCATCCGTACTTC
>TRBJ2-7|TRBV5-1|TRBD1|NA
CASSLALGTGFYEQYF
TGCGCCAGCAGCTTGGCCCTCGGGACAGGGTTCTACGAGCAGTACTTC
>TRBJ2-1|TRBV7-2|TRBD2|NA
CASSISGREDEQFF
TGTGCCAGCAGCATAAGCGGGAGGGAGGATGAGCAGTTCTTC
>TRBJ1-4|TRBV7-9|NA|NA
CASRPNPGTRNEKLFF
TGTGCCAGCAGACCCAACCCCGGGACACGGAATGAAAAACTGTTTTTT
>TRBJ2-2|TRBV29-1|TRBD1|NA
CSVSPGTGFTGELFF
TGCAGCGTTAGTCCCGGGACAGGGTTCACCGGGGAGCTGTTTTTT
>TRBJ1-5|TRBV7-9|NA|few
CASSLGEGISNQPQHF
TGTGCCAGCAGCTTAGGAGAGGGTATCAGCAATCAGCCCCAGCATTTT
>TRBJ1-6|TRBV2|TRBD1|NA
CASSDQGAVEYNSPLHF
TGTGCCAGCAGTGATCAGGGGGCGGTCGAATATAATTCACCCCTCCACTTT
>TRBJ2-5|TRBV20-1|NA|NA
CSASDKRVQETQYF
TGCAGTGCTAGCGACAAACGAGTCCAAGAGACCCAGTACTTC
>TRBJ2-1|TRBV6-2/TRBV6-3|NA|NA
CASRGPGEQFF
TGTGCCAGTAGAGGACCGGGAGAGCAGTTCTTC
>TRBJ2-5|TRBV20-1|TRBD2|NA
CSASSLAEIQETQYF
TGCAGTGCTAGTTCACTAGCGGAAATCCAAGAGACCCAGTACTTC
>TRBJ2-1|TRBV7-2|NA|few
CASSSLVGSYNEQFF
TGTGCCAGCAGTTCCCTGGTGGGCTCCTACAATGAGCAGTTCTTC
>TRBJ1-2|TRBV28|NA|NA
CASSFRPEGVWGYTF
TGTGCCAGCAGTTTTAGGCCCGAGGGGGTGTGGGGCTACACCTTC
>TRBJ1-2|TRBV6-5|NA|NA
CASSKIRGGGYTF
TGTGCCAGTTCTAAGATAAGGGGGGGCGGCTACACCTTC
>TRBJ2-3|TRBV29-1|TRBD1|NA
CSVIQGTDTQYF
TGCAGCGTCATACAGGGGACAGATACGCAGTATTTT
>TRBJ2-5|TRBV5-1|NA|many
CASSSPLVKTQYF
TGCGCCAGCAGCTCTCCCCTAGTGAAGACCCAGTACTTC
>TRBJ2-7|TRBV5-1|NA|few
CASSLEQAYYEQYF
TGCGCCAGCAGCTTGGAACAGGCCTACTACGAGCAGTACTTC
>TRBJ2-3|TRBV6-5|NA|few
CASSSLPARGSTDTQYF
TGTGCCAGCAGTTCCCTCCCTGCGCGGGGTAGCACAGATACGCAGTATTTT
>TRBJ2-7|TRBV6-1|TRBD1|NA
CASGAPDRGKDEQYF
TGTGCCAGTGGAGCCCCGGACAGGGGGAAAGACGAGCAGTACTTC
>TRBJ2-3|TRBV5-1|NA|NA
CASSPALGGTDTQYF
TGCGCCAGCAGCCCTGCTCTCGGGGGCACAGATACGCAGTATTTT
>TRBJ2-1|TRBV6-2/TRBV6-3|TRBD2|few
CASAIAGGNEQFF
TGTGCCAGCGCCATAGCGGGAGGCAATGAGCAGTTCTTC
>TRBJ2-7|TRBV27|NA|few
CASSPPLGENSYEQYF
TGTGCCAGCAGTCCCCCATTAGGGGAGAACTCCTACGAGCAGTACTTC
>TRBJ1-4|TRBV3-1|TRBD1|few
CASSLHRTGGHEKLFF
TGTGCCAGCAGCCTACACCGGACAGGGGGACATGAAAAACTGTTTTTT